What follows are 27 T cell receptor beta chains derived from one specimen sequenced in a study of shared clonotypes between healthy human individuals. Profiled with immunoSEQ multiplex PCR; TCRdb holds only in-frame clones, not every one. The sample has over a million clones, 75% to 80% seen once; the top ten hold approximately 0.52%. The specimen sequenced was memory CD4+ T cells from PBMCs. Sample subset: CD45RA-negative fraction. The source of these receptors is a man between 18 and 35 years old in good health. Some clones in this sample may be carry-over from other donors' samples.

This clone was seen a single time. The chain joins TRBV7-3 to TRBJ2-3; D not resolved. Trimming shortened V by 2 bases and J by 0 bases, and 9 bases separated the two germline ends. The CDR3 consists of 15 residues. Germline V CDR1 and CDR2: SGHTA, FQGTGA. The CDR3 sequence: CASSLSSTSTDTQYF. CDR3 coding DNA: TGTGCCAGCAGCTTATCTTCGACTAGCACAGATACGCAGTATTTT.

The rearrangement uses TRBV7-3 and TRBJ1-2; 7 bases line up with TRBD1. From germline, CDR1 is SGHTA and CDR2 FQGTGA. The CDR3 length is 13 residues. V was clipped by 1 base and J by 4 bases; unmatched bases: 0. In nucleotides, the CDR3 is TGTGCCAGCAGCTTAAGACAGGGCTATGGCTACACCTTC. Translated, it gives CASSLRQGYGYTF. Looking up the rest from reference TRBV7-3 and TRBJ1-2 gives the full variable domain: GAGVSQTPSNKVTEKGKYVELRCDPISGHTALYWYRQSLGQGPEFLIYFQGTGAADDSGLPNDRFFAVRPEGSVSTLKIQRTERGDSAVYLCASSLRQGYGYTFGSGTRLTVV.

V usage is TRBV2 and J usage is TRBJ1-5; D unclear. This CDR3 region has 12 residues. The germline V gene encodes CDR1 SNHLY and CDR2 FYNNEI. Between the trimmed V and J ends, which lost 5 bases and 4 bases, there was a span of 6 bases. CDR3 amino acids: CASSPPNQPQHF. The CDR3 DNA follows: TGTGCCAGCAGTCCCCCGAATCAGCCCCAGCATTTT.

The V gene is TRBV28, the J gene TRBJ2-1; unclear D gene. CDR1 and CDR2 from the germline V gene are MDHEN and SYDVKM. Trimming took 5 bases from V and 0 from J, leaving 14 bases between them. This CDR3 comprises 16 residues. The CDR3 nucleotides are TGTGCCAGCAGTCCCCCTAGGGTCGGCTCCTACAATGAGCAGTTCTTC. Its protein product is CASSPPRVGSYNEQFF. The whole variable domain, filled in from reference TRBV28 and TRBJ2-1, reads DVKVTQSSRYLVKRTGEKVFLECVQDMDHENMFWYRQDPGLGLRLIYFSYDVKMKEKGDIPEGYSVSREKKERFSLILESASTNQTSMYLCASSPPRVGSYNEQFFGPGTRLTVL.

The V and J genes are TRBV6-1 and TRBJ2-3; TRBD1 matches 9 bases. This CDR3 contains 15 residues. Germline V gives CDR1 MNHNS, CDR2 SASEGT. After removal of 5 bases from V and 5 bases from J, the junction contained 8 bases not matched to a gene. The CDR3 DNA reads TGTGCCAGCAGTTGGGACAGGGCGACTGAAGATACGCAGTATTTT. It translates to CASSWDRATEDTQYF.

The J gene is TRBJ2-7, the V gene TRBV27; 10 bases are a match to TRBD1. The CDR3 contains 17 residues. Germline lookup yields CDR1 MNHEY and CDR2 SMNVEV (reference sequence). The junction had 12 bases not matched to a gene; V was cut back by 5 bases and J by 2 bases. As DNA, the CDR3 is TGTGCCAGCAGTCAGGGACCGGGACAGGGGTCGACCTACGAGCAGTACTTC. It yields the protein CASSQGPGQGSTYEQYF.

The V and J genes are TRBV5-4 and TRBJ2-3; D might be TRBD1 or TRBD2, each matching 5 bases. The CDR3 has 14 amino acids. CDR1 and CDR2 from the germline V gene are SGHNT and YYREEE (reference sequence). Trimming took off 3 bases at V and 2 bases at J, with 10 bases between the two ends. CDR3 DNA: TGTGCCAGCAGCTCCGGGACCTTCACAGATACGCAGTATTTT. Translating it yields CASSSGTFTDTQYF. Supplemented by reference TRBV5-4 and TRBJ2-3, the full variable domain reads ETGVTQSPTHLIKTRGQQVTLRCSSQSGHNTVSWYQQALGQGPQFIFQYYREEENGRGNFPPRFSGLQFPNYSSELNVNALELDDSALYLCASSSGTFTDTQYFGPGTRLTVL.

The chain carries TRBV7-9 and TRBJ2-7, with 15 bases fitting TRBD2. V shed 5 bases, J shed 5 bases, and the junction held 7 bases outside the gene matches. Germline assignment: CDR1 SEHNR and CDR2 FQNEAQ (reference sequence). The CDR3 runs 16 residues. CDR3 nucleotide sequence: TGTGCCAGCAGCACCTGGACTAGCGGGAGGGCCGACGAGCAGTACTTC. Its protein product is CASSTWTSGRADEQYF.

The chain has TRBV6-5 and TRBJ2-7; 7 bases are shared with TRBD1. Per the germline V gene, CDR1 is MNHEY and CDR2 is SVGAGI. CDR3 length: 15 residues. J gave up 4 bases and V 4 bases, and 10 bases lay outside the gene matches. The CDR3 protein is CASSSARQGKYEQYF. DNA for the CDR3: TGTGCCAGCAGTTCCGCTCGACAGGGAAAGTACGAGCAGTACTTC.

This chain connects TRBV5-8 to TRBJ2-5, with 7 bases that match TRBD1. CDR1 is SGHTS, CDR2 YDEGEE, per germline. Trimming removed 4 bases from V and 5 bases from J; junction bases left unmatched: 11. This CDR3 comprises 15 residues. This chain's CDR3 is CASSTDREWGETQYF. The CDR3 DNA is TGTGCCAGCAGCACCGACAGGGAGTGGGGGGAGACCCAGTACTTC.

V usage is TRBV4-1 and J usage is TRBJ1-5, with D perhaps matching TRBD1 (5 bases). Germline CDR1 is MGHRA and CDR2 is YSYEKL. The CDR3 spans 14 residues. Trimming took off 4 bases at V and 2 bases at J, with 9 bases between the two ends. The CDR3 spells CASSPLQGNQPQHF. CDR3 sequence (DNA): TGCGCCAGCAGCCCGTTACAGGGCAATCAGCCCCAGCATTTT.

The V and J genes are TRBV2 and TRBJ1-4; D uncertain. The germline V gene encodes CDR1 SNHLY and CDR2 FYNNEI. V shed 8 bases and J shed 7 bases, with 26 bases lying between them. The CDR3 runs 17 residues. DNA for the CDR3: TGTGCCAGCTTGAGGCATCTGGCTGGCCGCGTCTCTGAAAAACTGTTTTTT. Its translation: CASLRHLAGRVSEKLFF.

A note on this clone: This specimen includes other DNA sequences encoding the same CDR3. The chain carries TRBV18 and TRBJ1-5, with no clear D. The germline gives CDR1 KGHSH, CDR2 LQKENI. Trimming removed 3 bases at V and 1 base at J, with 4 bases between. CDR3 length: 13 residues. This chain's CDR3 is CASSPGSNQPQHF. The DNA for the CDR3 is TGTGCCAGCTCACCTGGCAGCAATCAGCCCCAGCATTTT.

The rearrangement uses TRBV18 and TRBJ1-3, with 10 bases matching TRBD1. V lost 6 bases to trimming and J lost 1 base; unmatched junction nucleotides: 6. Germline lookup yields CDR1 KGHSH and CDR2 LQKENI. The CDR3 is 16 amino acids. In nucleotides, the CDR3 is TGTGCCAGCTCCGAGGCGGGACAGGGGTCTGGAAACACCATATATTTT. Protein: CASSEAGQGSGNTIYF.

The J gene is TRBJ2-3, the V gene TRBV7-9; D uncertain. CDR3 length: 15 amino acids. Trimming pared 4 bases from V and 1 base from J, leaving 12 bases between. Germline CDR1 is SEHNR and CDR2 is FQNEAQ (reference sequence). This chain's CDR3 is CASSSRHQGTDTQYF. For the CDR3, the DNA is TGTGCCAGCAGCTCTAGGCACCAGGGCACAGATACGCAGTATTTT.

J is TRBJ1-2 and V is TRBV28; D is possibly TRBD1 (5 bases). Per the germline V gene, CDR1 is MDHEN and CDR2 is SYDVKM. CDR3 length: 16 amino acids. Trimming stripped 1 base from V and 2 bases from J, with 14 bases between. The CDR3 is CASSLFSQGSNYGYTF. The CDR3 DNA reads TGTGCCAGCAGTTTATTCTCCCAGGGCTCAAACTATGGCTACACCTTC.

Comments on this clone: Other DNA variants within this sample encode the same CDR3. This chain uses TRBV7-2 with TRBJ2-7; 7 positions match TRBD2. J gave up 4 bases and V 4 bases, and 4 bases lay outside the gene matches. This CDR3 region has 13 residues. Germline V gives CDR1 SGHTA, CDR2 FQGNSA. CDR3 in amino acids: CASSSGGGYEQYF. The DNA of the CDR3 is TGTGCCAGCAGCTCGGGCGGGGGATACGAGCAGTACTTC.

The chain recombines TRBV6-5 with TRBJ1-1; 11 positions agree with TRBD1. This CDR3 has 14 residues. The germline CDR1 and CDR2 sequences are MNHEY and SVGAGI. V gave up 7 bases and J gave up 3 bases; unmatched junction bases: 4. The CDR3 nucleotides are TGTGCCAGCAAGGACAGGGGGCGATACACTGAAGCTTTCTTT. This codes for CASKDRGRYTEAFF.

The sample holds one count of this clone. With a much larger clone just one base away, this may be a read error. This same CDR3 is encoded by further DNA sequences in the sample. The CDR3 nucleotides are TGTGCCAGCAGTCGGCTAGCGGGAGGGCCCTACGAGCAGTACTTC. Protein product: CASSRLAGGPYEQYF. The gene calls are TRBV6-5 and TRBJ2-7, with TRBD2 identical over 12 bases. With 5 bases clipped from V and 2 bases from J, the junction kept 4 bases outside the gene matches. The CDR3 has 15 residues. CDR1 is MNHEY and CDR2 is SVGAGI in the germline V gene.

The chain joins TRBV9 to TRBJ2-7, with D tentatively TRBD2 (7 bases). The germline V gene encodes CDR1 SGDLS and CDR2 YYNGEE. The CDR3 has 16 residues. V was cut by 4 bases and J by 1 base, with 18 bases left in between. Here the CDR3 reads CASSPRRGLLSYEQYF. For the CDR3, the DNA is TGTGCCAGCAGCCCCCGGCGGGGGCTTCTTTCCTACGAGCAGTACTTC.

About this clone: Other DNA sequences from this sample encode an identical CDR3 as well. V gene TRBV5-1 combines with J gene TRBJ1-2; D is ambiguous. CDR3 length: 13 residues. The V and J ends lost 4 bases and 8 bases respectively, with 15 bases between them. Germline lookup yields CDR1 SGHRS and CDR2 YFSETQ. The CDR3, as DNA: TGCGCCAGCAGCCTGGGAGGCCTGGGGGGCTACACCTTC. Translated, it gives CASSLGGLGGYTF.

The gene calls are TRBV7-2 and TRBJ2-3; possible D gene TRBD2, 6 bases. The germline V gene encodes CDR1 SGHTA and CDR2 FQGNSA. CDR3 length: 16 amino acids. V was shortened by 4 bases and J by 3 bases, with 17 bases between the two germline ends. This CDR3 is CASSSRPGTQTDTQYF. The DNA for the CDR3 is TGTGCCAGCAGCTCCCGGCCAGGGACTCAGACAGATACGCAGTATTTT.

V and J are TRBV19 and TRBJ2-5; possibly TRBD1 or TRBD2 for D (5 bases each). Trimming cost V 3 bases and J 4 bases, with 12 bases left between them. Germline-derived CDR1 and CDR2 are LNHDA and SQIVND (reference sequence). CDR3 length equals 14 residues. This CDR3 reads CASSIGGPIETQYF. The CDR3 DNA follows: TGTGCCAGTAGTATTGGGGGTCCGATAGAGACCCAGTACTTC.

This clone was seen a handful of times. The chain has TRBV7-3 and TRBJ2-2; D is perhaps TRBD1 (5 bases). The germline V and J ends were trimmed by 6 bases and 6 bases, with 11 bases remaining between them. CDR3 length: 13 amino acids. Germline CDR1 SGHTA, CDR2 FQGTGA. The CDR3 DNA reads TGTGCCAGCAGTCCCTGGGGCGCCGGGGAGCTGTTTTTT. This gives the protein CASSPWGAGELFF.

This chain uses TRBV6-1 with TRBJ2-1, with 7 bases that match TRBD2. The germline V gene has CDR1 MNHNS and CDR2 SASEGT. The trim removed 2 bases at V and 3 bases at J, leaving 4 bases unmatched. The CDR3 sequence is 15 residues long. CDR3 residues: CASSEFLADYNEQFF. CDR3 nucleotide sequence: TGTGCCAGCAGTGAATTTCTAGCGGACTACAATGAGCAGTTCTTC.

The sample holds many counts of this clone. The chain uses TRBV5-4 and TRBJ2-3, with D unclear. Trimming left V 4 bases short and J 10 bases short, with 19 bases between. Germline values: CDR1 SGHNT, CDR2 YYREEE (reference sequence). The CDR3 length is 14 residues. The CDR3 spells CASSGGDWVTAQYF. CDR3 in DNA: TGTGCCAGCAGCGGCGGAGACTGGGTCACTGCGCAGTATTTT.

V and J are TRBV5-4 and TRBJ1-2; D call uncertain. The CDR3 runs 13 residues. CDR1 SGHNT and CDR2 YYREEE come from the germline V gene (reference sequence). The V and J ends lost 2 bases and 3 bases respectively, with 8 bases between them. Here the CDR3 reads CASSFSLDYGYTF. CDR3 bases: TGTGCCAGCAGCTTTTCCCTGGACTATGGCTACACCTTC.